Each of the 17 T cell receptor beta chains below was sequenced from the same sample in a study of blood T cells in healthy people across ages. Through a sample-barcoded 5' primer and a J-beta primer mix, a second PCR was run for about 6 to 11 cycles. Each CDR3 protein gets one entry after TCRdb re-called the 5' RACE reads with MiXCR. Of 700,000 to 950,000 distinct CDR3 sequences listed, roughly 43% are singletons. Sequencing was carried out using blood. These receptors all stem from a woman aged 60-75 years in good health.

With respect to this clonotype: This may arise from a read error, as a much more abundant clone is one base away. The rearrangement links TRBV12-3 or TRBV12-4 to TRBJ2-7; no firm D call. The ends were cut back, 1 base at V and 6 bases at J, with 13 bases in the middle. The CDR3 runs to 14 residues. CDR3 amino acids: CASSLGLLESEQYF. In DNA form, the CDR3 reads TGTGCCAGCAGTTTAGGCCTCCTGGAGAGCGAGCAGTACTTC.

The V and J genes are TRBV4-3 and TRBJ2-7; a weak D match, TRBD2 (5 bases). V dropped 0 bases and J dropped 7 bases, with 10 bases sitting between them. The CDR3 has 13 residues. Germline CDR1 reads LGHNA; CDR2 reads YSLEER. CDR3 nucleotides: TGCGCCAGCAGCCAAGATCTTCGGGATGAGCAGTACTTC. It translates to CASSQDLRDEQYF.

The CDR3 loop is CASSQGLAPVSGELFF. In nucleotides, the CDR3 is TGTGCCAGCAGCCAAGGACTAGCGCCAGTAAGCGGGGAGCTGTTTTTT. This chain connects TRBV12-3 or TRBV12-4 to TRBJ2-2, with 9 positions matching TRBD2. This CDR3 has 16 amino acids. V lost 6 bases, J lost 7 bases, and 12 bases stayed unmatched.

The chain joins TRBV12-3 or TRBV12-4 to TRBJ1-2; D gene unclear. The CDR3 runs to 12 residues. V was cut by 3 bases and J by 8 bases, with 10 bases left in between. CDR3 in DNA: TGTGCCAGCAGTTTCCCCATGGGCGGCTACACCTTC. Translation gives CASSFPMGGYTF.

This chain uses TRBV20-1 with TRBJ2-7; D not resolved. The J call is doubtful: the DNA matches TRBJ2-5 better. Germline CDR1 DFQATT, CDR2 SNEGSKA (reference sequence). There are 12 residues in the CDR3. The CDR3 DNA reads TGCAGTGCTAGAGGCCTTCCGGAGACCCAGTACTTC. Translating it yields CSARGLPETQYF.

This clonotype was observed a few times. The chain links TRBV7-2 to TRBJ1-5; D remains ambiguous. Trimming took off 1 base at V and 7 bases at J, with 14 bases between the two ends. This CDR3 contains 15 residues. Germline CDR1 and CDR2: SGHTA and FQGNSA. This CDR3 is CASSLGAGINQPQHF. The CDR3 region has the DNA TGTGCCAGCAGCTTAGGGGCAGGCATTAACCAGCCCCAGCATTTT.

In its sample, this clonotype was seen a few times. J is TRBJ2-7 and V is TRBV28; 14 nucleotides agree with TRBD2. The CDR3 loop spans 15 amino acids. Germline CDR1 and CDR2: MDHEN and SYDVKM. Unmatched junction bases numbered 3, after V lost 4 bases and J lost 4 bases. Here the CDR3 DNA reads TGTGCCAGCAGTTCGACTAGCGGGAGGGCTTACGAGCAGTACTTC. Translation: CASSSTSGRAYEQYF.

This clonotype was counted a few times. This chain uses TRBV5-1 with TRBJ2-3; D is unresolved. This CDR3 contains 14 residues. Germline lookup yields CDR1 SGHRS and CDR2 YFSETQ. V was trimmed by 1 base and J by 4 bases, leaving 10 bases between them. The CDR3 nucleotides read TGCGCCAGCAGCTTGTCGGTGCCGGCAGATACGCAGTATTTT. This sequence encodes CASSLSVPADTQYF.

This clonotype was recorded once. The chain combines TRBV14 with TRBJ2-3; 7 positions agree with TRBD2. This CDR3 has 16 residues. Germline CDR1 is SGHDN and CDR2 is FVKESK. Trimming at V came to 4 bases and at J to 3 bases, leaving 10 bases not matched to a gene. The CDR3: CASSPTRDYRTDTQYF. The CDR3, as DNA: TGTGCCAGCAGCCCGACCCGGGACTACAGAACAGATACGCAGTATTTT.

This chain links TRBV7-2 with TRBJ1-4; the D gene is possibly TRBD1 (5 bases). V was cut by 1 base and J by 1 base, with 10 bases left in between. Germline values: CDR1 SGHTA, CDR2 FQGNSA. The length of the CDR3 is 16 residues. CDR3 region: CASSLVSRVTNEKLFF. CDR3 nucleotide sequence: TGTGCCAGCAGCTTAGTCAGCAGGGTAACTAATGAAAAACTGTTTTTT.

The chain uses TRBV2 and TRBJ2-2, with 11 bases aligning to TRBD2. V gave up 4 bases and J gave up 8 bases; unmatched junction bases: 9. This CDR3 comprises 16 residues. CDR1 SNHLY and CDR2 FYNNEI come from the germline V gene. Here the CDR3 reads CASSVLAGGSGGELFF. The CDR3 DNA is TGTGCCAGCAGTGTGCTAGCGGGGGGCTCCGGTGGGGAGCTGTTTTTT.

The CDR3 loop is CASSFTLYNEQFF. CDR3 sequence (DNA): TGTGCCAGCAGTTTTACGCTATACAATGAGCAGTTCTTC. The J gene is TRBJ2-1, the V gene TRBV28; D gene uncertain. The CDR3 has 13 residues. The germline V and J ends were trimmed by 3 bases and 4 bases, with 7 bases remaining between them. Germline V gene data show CDR1 as MDHEN and CDR2 as SYDVKM.

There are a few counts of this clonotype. CDR3 in DNA: TGTGCCAGCAGGCCTAACCGGGACACCTTTTTTCGAAATGAGCAGTTCTTC. Its protein product is CASRPNRDTFFRNEQFF. This sequence joins TRBV12-3 or TRBV12-4 and TRBJ2-1, with a tentative D call TRBD1 (6 bases). With 6 bases removed from V and 7 bases from J, the gap between germline ends came to 25 bases. This CDR3 is 17 amino acids long.

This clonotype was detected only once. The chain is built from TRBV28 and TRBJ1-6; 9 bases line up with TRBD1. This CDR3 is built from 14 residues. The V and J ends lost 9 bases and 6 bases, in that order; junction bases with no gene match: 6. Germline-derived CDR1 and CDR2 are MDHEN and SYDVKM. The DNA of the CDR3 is TGTGCCAGTTTTCGGGACAGGGTTAATTCACCCCTCCACTTT. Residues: CASFRDRVNSPLHF.

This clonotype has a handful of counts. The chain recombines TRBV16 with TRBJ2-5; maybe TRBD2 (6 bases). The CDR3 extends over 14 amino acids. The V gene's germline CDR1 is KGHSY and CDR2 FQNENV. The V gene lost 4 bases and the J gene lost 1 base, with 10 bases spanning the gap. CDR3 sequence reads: CASSPRDFQETQYF. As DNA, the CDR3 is TGTGCCAGCAGCCCCAGGGACTTCCAAGAGACCCAGTACTTC.

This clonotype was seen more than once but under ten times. CDR3 in amino acids: CASSVEASGGAVDTQYF. The CDR3 nucleotides are TGTGCCAGCAGCGTAGAGGCTAGCGGGGGGGCCGTCGATACGCAGTATTTT. This chain uses TRBV9 with TRBJ2-3, with 12 bases identical to TRBD2. The CDR3 spans 17 residues. With 0 bases clipped from V and 6 bases from J, the junction kept 8 bases outside the gene matches. In germline, CDR1 is SGDLS, CDR2 YYNGEE.

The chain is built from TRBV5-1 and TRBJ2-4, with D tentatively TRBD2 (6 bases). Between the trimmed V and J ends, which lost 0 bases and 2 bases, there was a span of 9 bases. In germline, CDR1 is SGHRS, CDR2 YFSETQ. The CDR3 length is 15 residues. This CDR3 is CASSLDAGTKNIQYF. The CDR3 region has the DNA TGCGCCAGCAGCTTGGATGCGGGGACCAAAAACATTCAGTACTTC. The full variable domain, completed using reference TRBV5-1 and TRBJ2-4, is KAGVTQTPRYLIKTRGQQVTLSCSPISGHRSVSWYQQTPGQGLQFLFEYFSETQRNKGNFPGRFSGRQFSNSRSEMNVSTLELGDSALYLCASSLDAGTKNIQYFGAGTRLSVL.